This is a list of T cell receptor beta chains from one sample in a study of cytotoxic CD8 clonotypes in ibrutinib-treated CLL. Some clones are missing from TCRdb's copy, which holds only in-frame ones; the method was immunoSEQ multiplex PCR. The sample gives about 250,000 clones, under 80% of which show up once; approximately 15% is in the top ten. Here the sequenced sample was PBMCs, taken after 24 months of ibrutinib treatment. The receptor source for this set is a human donor with chronic lymphocytic leukemia. CDR3s include the opening cysteine and the closing phenylalanine or tryptophan. The D gene is left open where the match is weak. Clone size is not always given. Where it is, it says once, few, many or a class for expanded clones.

clone_size | j_call | v_call | d_call | cdr3_nt | cdr3_aa
few | TRBJ1-5 | TRBV30 | TRBD1 | TGTGCCTGGAGTGGGGGGACAGGGGAGGAGCAGCCCCAGCATTTT | CAWSGGTGEEQPQHF
few | TRBJ1-2 | TRBV29-1 | TRBD1 | TGCAGCGTTGGGACCGACAGGGACCCTTATGGCTACACCTTC | CSVGTDRDPYGYTF
- | TRBJ2-3 | TRBV15 | TRBD2 | TGTGCCACCAGCCGCGGGACTACCAGTTTCACAGATACGCAGTATTTT | CATSRGTTSFTDTQYF
- | TRBJ2-3 | TRBV13 | - | TGTGCCAGCAGCTTGCGTTCTGCGACAGATACGCAGTATTTT | CASSLRSATDTQYF
- | TRBJ2-7 | TRBV4-1 | TRBD2 | TGCGCCAGCAGCCAAGATGCCGCGGGAGGTTTAGAGCAGTACTTC | CASSQDAAGGLEQYF
- | TRBJ2-3 | TRBV7-8 | - | TGTGCCAGCAGCCCCCTAGGGGCTCATCGCACAGATACGCAGTATTTT | CASSPLGAHRTDTQYF
- | TRBJ1-5 | TRBV7-9 | - | TGTGCCAGCAGCTTAGGTCCCCTTCTTGGGCAGGGACAGCCCCAGCATTTT | CASSLGPLLGQGQPQHF
- | TRBJ1-5 | TRBV28 | TRBD1 | TGTGCCAGCAGTTTTCTCGCTCTGGACAGGGCCAATCAGCCCCAGCATTTT | CASSFLALDRANQPQHF
- | TRBJ1-2 | TRBV18 | - | TGTGCCAGCTCACCCTGGGAGGGTAACTATGGCTACACCTTC | CASSPWEGNYGYTF
- | TRBJ2-3 | TRBV5-1 | TRBD1 | TGCGCCAGCAGCTGGGGGCCGGGACAGGGACAAGATACGCAGTATTTT | CASSWGPGQGQDTQYF
few | TRBJ2-1 | TRBV18 | - | TGTGCCAGCTCACTGTTGACGAGCTCCTACAATGAGCAGTTCTTC | CASSLLTSSYNEQFF
- | TRBJ2-1 | TRBV11-2 | TRBD2 | TGTGCCAGCAGCTTAGATCTAGCGGGGGTCAGGGAGCAGTTCTTC | CASSLDLAGVREQFF
- | TRBJ2-3 | TRBV7-2 | - | TGTGCCAGCAGCAAGTCCCGGGACATCACAGATACGCAGTATTTT | CASSKSRDITDTQYF
few | TRBJ1-1 | TRBV7-9 | - | TGTGCCAGCAGCAAAAATCAGGGAACTGAAGCTTTCTTT | CASSKNQGTEAFF
many | TRBJ2-7 | TRBV14 | TRBD2 | TGTGCCAGCAGCCCCAGGACTAGTTGGCAATCATACGAGCAGTACTTC | CASSPRTSWQSYEQYF
once | TRBJ1-5 | TRBV4-3 | TRBD1 | TGCGCCAGCAGCCAAGAGACAGGGGGCGGGCAGCCCCAGCATTTT | CASSQETGGGQPQHF
- | TRBJ2-7 | TRBV4-3 | - | TGCGCCAGCAGCCAAGATCAGGGTTCCTACGAGCAGTACTTC | CASSQDQGSYEQYF
- | TRBJ2-1 | TRBV9 | - | TGTGCCAGCAGCGTGGAAGAGGTCCGGGACGAGCAGTTCTTC | CASSVEEVRDEQFF
- | TRBJ2-4 | TRBV5-6 | TRBD1 | TGTGCCAGCAGCTCTAGCCGGGGACAGCAGGTAGCCAAAAACATTCAGTACTTC | CASSSSRGQQVAKNIQYF
few | TRBJ1-1 | TRBV28 | - | TGTGCCAGCAGCCCCATGGGGACTGAAGCTTTCTTT | CASSPMGTEAFF
once | TRBJ2-7 | TRBV13 | - | TGTGCCAGCAGCTTGGGAAGGGGATTTTACGAGCAGTACTTC | CASSLGRGFYEQYF
- | TRBJ2-5 | TRBV29-1 | - | TGCAGCGTTGAAGATTGGCCCCGAGAGACCCAGTACTTC | CSVEDWPRETQYF
- | TRBJ2-1 | TRBV7-8 | - | TGTGCCAGCAGCCAAGGGCCCTTTGAGGAGCAGTTCTTC | CASSQGPFEEQFF
- | TRBJ2-1 | TRBV27 | TRBD2 | TGTGCCAGCAGTTTATTGTCTAGCGGGAGTCCTTCGGCGCAGTTCTTC | CASSLLSSGSPSAQFF
- | TRBJ2-7 | TRBV19 | - | TGTGCCAGTAGTATACGGACCTGGAACTACGAGCAGTACTTC | CASSIRTWNYEQYF
- | TRBJ1-1 | TRBV19 | - | TGTGCCAGTAGTGACGAAGACAGATTTCCTTTCTTT | CASSDEDRFPFF
- | TRBJ2-1 | TRBV27 | - | TGTGCCAGCGGCTTTAGCGGAGACAATGAGCAGTTCTTC | CASGFSGDNEQFF
- | TRBJ2-3 | TRBV7-9 | TRBD2 | TGTGCCAGCAGGAGGGAGGGAGATACGCAGTATTTT | CASRREGDTQYF